The 27 T cell receptor beta chains reported below all come from one sample, sequenced in a study of control samples from healthy donors and cancer patients. TCRdb keeps only in-frame clones here, not all; method: immunoSEQ multiplex PCR. Of about 180,000 clones in the sample, around nine tenths were seen once. Sequences were obtained from blood. The receptors shown here come from a man younger than 40 in good health.

The rearrangement links TRBV3-1 (or the pseudogene TRBV3-2) to TRBJ1-1; D is uncertain. Germline lookup yields CDR1 LGHDT and CDR2 YNNKEL (reference sequence). The germline V and J ends were trimmed by 6 bases and 6 bases, with 14 bases remaining between them. CDR3 length equals 13 residues. CDR3 DNA: TGTGCCAGCAGTCCGGGTGGGTTAGCTGAAGCTTTCTTT. Translated, it gives CASSPGGLAEAFF.

The chain couples TRBV3-1 (or the pseudogene TRBV3-2) to TRBJ2-2, with D possibly called TRBD1 or TRBD2 (6 bases each). V gave up 1 base and J gave up 7 bases, with 10 bases separating them. Looked up from germline, CDR1 is LGHDT and CDR2 is YNNKEL (reference sequence). There are 14 residues in the CDR3. In nucleotides, the CDR3 is TGTGCCAGCAGCCAAGCGGGGGCGGACGGGGAGCTGTTTTTT. Its translation is CASSQAGADGELFF.

The chain employs TRBV27 and TRBJ1-2; D possibly corresponds to TRBD1 (5 bases). There are 13 residues in the CDR3. With 5 bases removed from V and 5 bases from J, the gap between germline ends came to 12 bases. The V gene's germline CDR1 is MNHEY and CDR2 SMNVEV (reference sequence). The CDR3 coding sequence is TGTGCCAGCAGTCTTGGGGGTCGTTATGGCTACACCTTC. Protein sequence: CASSLGGRYGYTF.

The gene calls are TRBV10-3 and TRBJ1-6, with D possibly being TRBD1 (6 bases). Germline V gives CDR1 ENHRY, CDR2 SYGVKD. The CDR3 is 18 residues long. V was cut by 0 bases and J by 0 bases, with 12 bases left in between. DNA for the CDR3: TGTGCCATCAGTGAGTCAGGGCAGGGGAGCTCCTATAATTCACCCCTCCACTTT. This gives the protein CAISESGQGSSYNSPLHF.

This rearrangement joins TRBV2 to TRBJ2-1, with 10 positions matching TRBD2. The CDR3 sequence is 18 residues long. Per the germline V gene, CDR1 is SNHLY and CDR2 is FYNNEI. CDR3 bases: TGTGCGAAACGAGGAGGCGCTAGCGGGAGTGGGGCCTACAATGAGCAGTTCTTC. Translated, it gives CAKRGGASGSGAYNEQFF.

This rearrangement joins TRBV4-2 to TRBJ2-3; D is undetermined. This CDR3 comprises 13 residues. CDR1 and CDR2 (germline): LGHNA, YNFKEQ. V was clipped by 4 bases and J by 2 bases, with 7 bases between them. The CDR3, as DNA: TGTGCCAGCAGCCTGGTGGCCACAGATACGCAGTATTTT. This encodes CASSLVATDTQYF.

The chain uses TRBV5-1 and TRBJ1-4, with TRBD1 identical over 12 bases. CDR1 is SGHRS, CDR2 YFSETQ, per germline. The CDR3 runs to 15 residues. V was pared by 3 bases and J by 8 bases, with 5 bases of the junction left unmatched. The CDR3 DNA reads TGCGCCAGCAGCTATTCCGGGACAGGGGGCGAAAAACTGTTTTTT. Translating it yields CASSYSGTGGEKLFF.

The chain is built from TRBV6-6 and TRBJ1-4; the D gene is possibly TRBD1 (5 bases). The CDR3 contains 13 residues. Trimming took 8 bases from V and 3 from J, leaving 10 bases between them. Germline lookup yields CDR1 MNHNY and CDR2 SVGAGI (reference sequence). The CDR3 sequence: CASGGYANEKLFF. The CDR3, as DNA: TGTGCCAGCGGGGGTTACGCTAATGAAAAACTGTTTTTT.

The CDR3 region has the DNA TGTGCCTGGAGTGGTGGTGTCGGGCAGGGAAGGGCTGAAGCTTTCTTT. Residues: CAWSGGVGQGRAEAFF. V usage is TRBV30 and J usage is TRBJ1-1, with D tentatively TRBD1 (5 bases). Germline V gene data show CDR1 as GTSNPN and CDR2 as SVGIG (reference sequence). V was trimmed by 1 base and J by 6 bases, leaving 21 bases between them. This CDR3 is built from 16 residues.

This sequence joins TRBV2 and TRBJ1-3, with D hard to call. The germline V gene has CDR1 SNHLY and CDR2 FYNNEI. This CDR3 region has 13 residues. V gave up 5 bases and J gave up 2 bases, with 7 bases separating them. The CDR3 loop reads CASSSVAGNTIYF. The CDR3 DNA follows: TGTGCCAGCAGTTCGGTGGCTGGAAACACCATATATTTT.

The rearrangement links TRBV6-1 to TRBJ2-1; D is uncertain. The CDR3 contains 12 residues. Germline V gene sequence: CDR1 MNHNS, CDR2 SASEGT. The germline V and J ends were trimmed by 1 base and 12 bases, with 10 bases remaining between them. Here the CDR3 DNA reads TGTGCCAGCAGTGAAGGGCAGGCGGTGCAGTTCTTC. This gives the protein CASSEGQAVQFF.

The V and J genes are TRBV19 and TRBJ1-4; TRBD1 might be the D (6 bases). Per the germline V gene, CDR1 is LNHDA and CDR2 is SQIVND (reference sequence). V was pared by 6 bases and J by 6 bases, with 17 bases between. There are 15 residues in the CDR3. The CDR3: CASSARRDMYEKLFF. In DNA form, the CDR3 reads TGTGCCAGTAGCGCCCGACGGGACATGTATGAAAAACTGTTTTTT.

The V call is TRBV10-3, the J call TRBJ2-2; no clear D. Between the trimmed V and J ends, which lost 5 bases and 1 base, there was a span of 5 bases. Per germline, CDR1 ENHRY and CDR2 SYGVKD. CDR3 length equals 13 residues. For the CDR3, the DNA is TGTGCCATCAGTTACAAGAACACCGGGGAGCTGTTTTTT. Translation: CAISYKNTGELFF.

The chain joins TRBV7-9 to TRBJ2-1; D unclear. V was clipped by 8 bases and J by 8 bases, with 16 bases between them. The germline V gene has CDR1 SEHNR and CDR2 FQNEAQ (reference sequence). CDR3 size: 13 residues. The CDR3 coding sequence is TGTGCCAGCGAACCCACCTTCGGCTATGAGCAGTTCTTC. Its translation: CASEPTFGYEQFF. Complete variable domain (other parts from reference TRBV7-9 and TRBJ2-1): DTGVSQNPRHKITKRGQNVTFRCDPISEHNRLYWYRQTLGQGPEFLTYFQNEAQLEKSRLLSDRFSAERPKGSFSTLEIQRTEQGDSAMYLCASEPTFGYEQFFGPGTRLTVL.

The chain is built from TRBV6-5 and TRBJ2-1, with D possibly being TRBD2 (5 bases). CDR1 and CDR2 from the germline V gene are MNHEY and SVGAGI. The CDR3 length is 15 residues. The V and J ends lost 6 bases and 5 bases respectively, with 17 bases between them. This CDR3 reads CASRRTSGLDNEQFF. The CDR3, as DNA: TGTGCCAGCAGGAGAACCTCGGGGTTAGACAATGAGCAGTTCTTC.

This clone came up once. This chain connects TRBV2 to TRBJ2-7; possibly TRBD2 for D (6 bases). This CDR3 is 11 amino acids long. The germline V gene encodes CDR1 SNHLY and CDR2 FYNNEI. V gave up 9 bases and J gave up 4 bases, with 10 bases separating them. The CDR3 DNA sequence: TGTGCCAGTACCGGAGGGTACGAGCAGTACTTC. This encodes CASTGGYEQYF.

The V gene is TRBV30, the J gene TRBJ1-1, with D perhaps TRBD1 (6 bases). This CDR3 has 15 residues. Germline CDR1 is GTSNPN and CDR2 is SVGIG (reference sequence). Deletions cut 0 bases from V and 8 bases from J, with 19 bases between. The DNA for the CDR3 is TGTGCCTGGAGTGTCAGTGCCAGGGGTGGAGACGAAGCTTTCTTT. It codes for CAWSVSARGGDEAFF.

The DNA of the CDR3 is TGTGCCAGCAGTCAATTTAGCGGGAGGGCCTCCTACGAGCAGTACTTC. Translated: CASSQFSGRASYEQYF. The chain employs TRBV28 and TRBJ2-7, with 11 bases matching TRBD2. J gave up 0 bases and V 5 bases, and 6 bases lay outside the gene matches. Germline CDR1 reads MDHEN; CDR2 reads SYDVKM. The CDR3 spans 16 residues.

The chain recombines TRBV7-2 with TRBJ1-4; D is possibly TRBD1 (5 bases). CDR3 length: 17 amino acids. Trimming stripped 1 base from V and 4 bases from J, with 16 bases between. Germline V gene sequence: CDR1 SGHTA, CDR2 FQGNSA. CDR3 region: CASSLEGTFSNNEKLFF. CDR3 in DNA: TGTGCCAGCAGCTTAGAAGGGACGTTCTCTAATAATGAAAAACTGTTTTTT.

V gene TRBV14 combines with J gene TRBJ1-1; the match to TRBD1 covers 7 bases. This CDR3 has 13 amino acids. Germline V gives CDR1 SGHDN, CDR2 FVKESK. The J segment lost 11 bases and the V segment lost 6 bases, leaving 12 bases of the junction unmatched. DNA of the CDR3: TGTGCCAGCAGTCCGAACTACAGGGGCCTGGCTTTCTTT. This codes for CASSPNYRGLAFF.

The gene calls are TRBV27 and TRBJ1-6; 7 bases are a match to TRBD1. V trimming: 3 bases; J trimming: 5 bases; junction bases outside the gene matches: 1. This CDR3 has 14 amino acids. Germline-derived CDR1 and CDR2 are MNHEY and SMNVEV (reference sequence). The CDR3 DNA is TGTGCCAGCAGTTTGGGGACAGATAATTCACCCCTCCACTTT. Its protein is CASSLGTDNSPLHF.

In regard to this clone: Relative to the germline gene, one junction end is altered; a read error may explain this. The chain is built from TRBV4-3 and TRBJ2-1, with a tentative D call TRBD1 (5 bases). CDR3 length equals 13 residues. Germline V gene sequence: CDR1 LGHNA, CDR2 YSLEER. CDR3 DNA: TGCGTCAGCAGCCAACAGGAGCTTAGGGAGCAGTTCTTC. Its translation: CVSSQQELREQFF.

This chain links TRBV30 with TRBJ1-2; maybe TRBD1 (5 bases). The CDR3 totals 11 residues. Per the germline V gene, CDR1 is GTSNPN and CDR2 is SVGIG (reference sequence). Between the trimmed V and J ends, which lost 1 base and 9 bases, there was a span of 9 bases. CDR3 sequence reads: CAWSEVGRYTF. The CDR3, as DNA: TGTGCCTGGAGTGAGGTGGGGCGCTACACCTTC.

This clone was detected only once. The chain uses TRBV7-9 and TRBJ2-1; no reliable D call. The CDR3 sequence is 14 residues long. V was shortened by 1 base and J by 5 bases, with 9 bases between the two germline ends. Germline V lookup: CDR1 SEHNR, CDR2 FQNEAQ (reference sequence). The CDR3 DNA reads TGTGCCAGCAGCTTAGTCCAGTCACACAATGAGCAGTTCTTC. Translating gives CASSLVQSHNEQFF.

The gene calls are TRBV11-3 and TRBJ2-7; TRBD1 is a possible D gene (5 bases). V lost 5 bases to trimming and J lost 2 bases, with 13 bases between them. Germline CDR1 reads SGHNT; CDR2 reads YENEEA. The CDR3 length is 14 residues. As DNA, the CDR3 is TGTGCCAGCAGCGAAGGACACCTAACCTACGAGCAGTACTTC. The encoded protein is CASSEGHLTYEQYF. The full variable domain, completed using reference TRBV11-3 and TRBJ2-7, is EAGVVQSPRYKIIEKKQPVAFWCNPISGHNTLYWYLQNLGQGPELLIRYENEEAVDDSQLPKDRFSAERLKGVDSTLKIQPAELGDSAVYLCASSEGHLTYEQYFGPGTRLTVT.

This sequence joins TRBV23-1 and TRBJ2-2; 8 positions agree with TRBD1. TRBV23-1 is flagged as an ORF with uncertain function. This CDR3 is 14 amino acids long. J lost 6 bases, V lost 6 bases, and 6 bases had no gene match. The CDR3 sequence is CASRPGQVPGELFF. DNA of the CDR3: TGCGCCAGCAGACCGGGACAGGTCCCCGGGGAGCTGTTTTTT.

This clone was counted once. The rearrangement uses TRBV10-2 and TRBJ1-2; D gene unclear. The V and J ends lost 3 bases and 4 bases respectively, with 6 bases between them. The CDR3 is made up of 12 amino acids. Germline V gene data show CDR1 as WSHSY and CDR2 as SAAADI. The CDR3 reads CASSEYGYGYTF. CDR3 in DNA: TGCGCCAGCAGTGAATACGGCTATGGCTACACCTTC.